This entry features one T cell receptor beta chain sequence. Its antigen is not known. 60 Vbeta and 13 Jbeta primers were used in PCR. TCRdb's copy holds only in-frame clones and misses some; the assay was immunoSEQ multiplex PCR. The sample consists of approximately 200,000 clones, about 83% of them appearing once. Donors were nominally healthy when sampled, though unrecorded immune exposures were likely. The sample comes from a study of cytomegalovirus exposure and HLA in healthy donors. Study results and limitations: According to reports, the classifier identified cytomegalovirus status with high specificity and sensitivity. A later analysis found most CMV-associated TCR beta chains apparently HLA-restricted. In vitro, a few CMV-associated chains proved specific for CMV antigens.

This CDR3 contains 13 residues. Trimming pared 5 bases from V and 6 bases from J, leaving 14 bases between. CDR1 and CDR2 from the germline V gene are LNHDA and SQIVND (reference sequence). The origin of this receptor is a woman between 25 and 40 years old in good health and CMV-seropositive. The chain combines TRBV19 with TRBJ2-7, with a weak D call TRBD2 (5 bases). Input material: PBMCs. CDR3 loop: CASSFRTRAEQYF. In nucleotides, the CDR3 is TGTGCCAGTAGTTTTAGAACGAGGGCCGAGCAGTACTTC.